This is a list of T cell receptor beta chains from one sample in a study of blood T cells in healthy people across ages. TCRdb fed the 5' RACE reads into MiXCR, producing one record per CDR3 protein. The data contain some 1,800,000 distinct CDR3 sequences, around 42% of them singletons. Sequenced input: blood. The source is a human donor in good health. Each CDR3 is given with its conserved first and last residue. A D gene is named only where the DNA matches it firmly. Expanded clones are given a class, and other clones once, few, many or no size at all.

cdr3_length d_call clone_size j_call v_call cdr3_aa cdr3_nt
15 - - TRBJ1-2 TRBV12-3/TRBV12-4 CASSPTSPLNYGYTF TGTGCCAGCAGCCCTACTTCCCCCCTGAACTATGGCTACACCTTC
15 - - TRBJ2-7 TRBV5-1 CASSLAWGTTGEQYF TGCGCCAGCAGCTTGGCCTGGGGGACCACTGGGGAGCAGTACTTC
16 - - TRBJ2-7 TRBV24-1 CATSDPYVQGFGEQYF TGTGCCACCAGTGATCCCTATGTTCAGGGATTCGGCGAGCAGTACTTC
15 TRBD2 - TRBJ2-5 TRBV7-7 CASSLGVAGAETQYF TGTGCTAGCAGCTTAGGTGTAGCGGGGGCAGAGACCCAGTACTTC
13 - - TRBJ2-3 TRBV4-3 CASSRDIEDTQYF TGCGCCAGCAGCCGTGACATAGAAGATACGCAGTATTTT
15 - few TRBJ1-1 TRBV7-2 CASSLAGIGNTEAFF TGTGCCAGCAGCTTAGCGGGGATCGGGAACACTGAAGCTTTCTTT
16 TRBD1 - TRBJ2-4 TRBV20-1 CSARDQGVSHFNEQYF TGCAGTGCTAGAGATCAGGGGGTCTCCCATTTCAATGAGCAGTACTTC
16 - few TRBJ1-4 TRBV2 CASSSGTLRGNEKLFF TGTGCCAGCAGTAGCGGGACTCTACGTGGTAATGAAAAACTGTTTTTT
17 TRBD2 once TRBJ2-1 TRBV28 CASSSTLSRGYLNEQFF TGTGCCAGCAGTTCCACTCTCTCGCGGGGGTATCTAAATGAGCAGTTCTTC
14 - few TRBJ2-5 TRBV7-2 CASSPTAVSETQYF TGTGCCAGCAGCCCAACAGCGGTATCGGAGACCCAGTACTTC
15 TRBD1 - TRBJ1-2 TRBV4-3 CASSQDPDREGGHTF TGCGCCAGCAGCCAAGACCCGGACAGGGAGGGAGGCCACACCTTC
14 - - TRBJ2-7 TRBV16 CASSLREIFYEQYF TGTGCCAGCAGTCTTAGGGAAATTTTCTACGAGCAGTACTTC
13 - few TRBJ2-3 TRBV7-3 CASSPQISDTQYF TGTGCCAGCAGCCCACAAATCAGCGATACGCAGTATTTT
15 - few TRBJ1-2 TRBV5-6 CASSLGRPERYGYTF TGTGCCAGCAGTTTGGGACGCCCGGAGAGGTATGGCTACACCTTC
17 - few TRBJ2-7 TRBV7-2 CASSLQGGISPPYEQYF TGTGCCAGCAGCCTCCAAGGGGGAATTTCCCCCCCTTACGAGCAGTACTTC
15 - few TRBJ1-5 TRBV2 CASSWLGGSNQPQHF TGTGCCAGCAGTTGGTTAGGGGGTAGCAATCAGCCCCAGCATTTT
17 - - TRBJ1-5 TRBV7-8 CASSSSENDFSNQPQHF TGTGCCAGCAGCTCCAGTGAGAATGATTTTAGCAATCAGCCCCAGCATTTT
13 TRBD1 - TRBJ2-1 TRBV10-3 CATRTGDSYEQFF TGTGCCACTAGGACAGGGGATTCCTACGAGCAGTTCTTC
16 - - TRBJ2-1 TRBV7-2 CASSSSWRSSYNEQFF TGTGCCAGCAGCTCGTCCTGGCGGAGCTCCTACAATGAGCAGTTCTTC
14 - many TRBJ1-2 TRBV20-1 CSARNRDGDYGYTF TGCAGTGCTAGAAACCGGGACGGAGACTATGGCTACACCTTC
12 - once TRBJ1-6 TRBV7-9 CASSRSGLPLHF TGTGCCAGCAGCAGGAGCGGCTTGCCCCTCCACTTT
15 - - TRBJ2-6 TRBV10-3 CAISETFSGANVLTF TGTGCCATCAGTGAAACATTCTCTGGGGCCAACGTCCTGACTTTC
13 - - TRBJ1-1 TRBV16 CASSQSRGVEAFF TGTGCCAGCAGCCAATCGAGGGGGGTTGAAGCTTTCTTT
14 - - TRBJ1-2 TRBV7-2 CASSPSGHGYGYTF TGTGCCAGCAGCCCATCAGGACACGGATATGGCTACACCTTC
14 - few TRBJ2-5 TRBV18 CASSPDGGQETQYF TGTGCCAGCTCACCGGACGGAGGCCAAGAGACCCAGTACTTC
16 - few TRBJ2-1 TRBV24-1 CATSSPGGLTSNEQFF TGTGCCACCAGCTCCCCAGGGGGACTTACTAGCAATGAGCAGTTCTTC
15 - - TRBJ1-1 TRBV29-1 CSVEGPPLTNTETFF TGCAGCGTTGAAGGGCCCCCGCTGACAAACACTGAAACTTTCTTT
14 - few TRBJ2-3 TRBV7-2 CASSLRGATDTQYF TGTGCCAGCAGCTTGCGGGGCGCGACAGATACGCAGTATTTT